The 14 T cell receptor beta chains below were found in one sample sequenced in a study of CD8 T cells in Susac syndrome. Reverse transcription used 0.5 to 1 ug RNA and random hexamers. TCRdb called the immunoSEQ multiplex PCR reads again in MiXCR, with one record for every CDR3 protein. This sample has about 85,000 distinct CDR3 sequences, with over 90% found just once. Sequenced material: CD8+ T cells from PBMCs. The receptors shown here come from a human donor with Susac syndrome.

V gene TRBV29-1 combines with J gene TRBJ1-2, with D uncertain. The CDR3 sequence is 11 residues long. Trimming removed 5 bases from V and 6 bases from J, with 10 bases in between. Germline-derived CDR1 and CDR2 are SQVTM and ANQGSEA. CDR3 coding DNA: TGCAGCGTTAACGGGGTAAATGGCTACACCTTC. Amino acid sequence: CSVNGVNGYTF.

This clonotype came up a few times. The rearrangement uses TRBV29-1 and TRBJ2-1; D gene uncertain. The germline V and J ends were trimmed by 4 bases and 1 base, with 8 bases remaining between them. The V gene's germline CDR1 is SQVTM and CDR2 ANQGSEA. The CDR3 length is 13 residues. CDR3 in amino acids: CSVAGTSYNEQFF. Written as DNA, the CDR3 is TGCAGCGTTGCGGGTACATCCTACAATGAGCAGTTCTTC.

CDR3 protein: CAWSVPGWKETQYF. CDR3 nucleotide sequence: TGTGCCTGGAGTGTACCGGGGTGGAAAGAGACCCAGTACTTC. V and J are TRBV30 and TRBJ2-5, with a possible D match to TRBD2 (5 bases). Per germline, CDR1 GTSNPN and CDR2 SVGIG (reference sequence). V was shortened by 0 bases and J by 3 bases, with 11 bases between the two germline ends. The CDR3 consists of 14 residues.

This rearrangement joins TRBV25-1 to TRBJ2-7; D is unresolved. Germline V gene sequence: CDR1 MGHDK, CDR2 SYGVNS. V shed 7 bases and J shed 5 bases, with 9 bases lying between them. This CDR3 region has 11 residues. The CDR3 loop reads CASIQTDEQYF. The CDR3 region has the DNA TGTGCCAGCATTCAGACGGACGAGCAGTACTTC.

This clonotype was recorded only once. This rearrangement joins TRBV30 to TRBJ2-1; TRBD1 aligns across 7 bases. Germline V lookup: CDR1 GTSNPN, CDR2 SVGIG (reference sequence). This CDR3 has 14 residues. The V gene end was trimmed by 2 bases and the J gene end by 5 bases; junction bases not matched to a gene: 6. As DNA, the CDR3 is TGTGCCTGGAGTTCCCCCCAGGGGGACAATGAGCAGTTCTTC. This translates into CAWSSPQGDNEQFF.

The gene calls are TRBV19 and TRBJ2-3; D not resolved. Germline CDR1 LNHDA, CDR2 SQIVND (reference sequence). Trimming removed 1 base from V and 6 bases from J, with 8 bases in between. The CDR3 is made up of 13 amino acids. Here the CDR3 reads CASSIVPTDTQYF. The CDR3 DNA reads TGTGCCAGTAGTATAGTGCCTACCGATACGCAGTATTTT.

This clonotype was counted once. The gene calls are TRBV29-1 and TRBJ2-2; possibly TRBD2 for D (6 bases). CDR1 is SQVTM and CDR2 is ANQGSEA in the germline V gene. The CDR3 totals 13 residues. Trimming took off 6 bases at V and 0 bases at J, with 8 bases between the two ends. The CDR3 DNA follows: TGCAGCGTGGGACTTTCGAACACCGGGGAGCTGTTTTTT. Translated: CSVGLSNTGELFF.

The rearrangement links TRBV11-2 to TRBJ2-3; D uncertain. The germline V and J ends were trimmed by 2 bases and 0 bases, with 9 bases remaining between them. The CDR3 has 15 amino acids. Germline V lookup: CDR1 SGHAT, CDR2 FQNNGV. The CDR3 is CASSLSRTSTDTQYF. CDR3 bases: TGTGCCAGCAGCTTAAGCCGGACGAGCACAGATACGCAGTATTTT.

The chain recombines TRBV2 with TRBJ2-5; D gene ambiguous. The CDR3 consists of 13 residues. Germline values: CDR1 SNHLY, CDR2 FYNNEI. The V end was cut by 3 bases, the J end by 4 bases, with 9 bases between. The CDR3 DNA sequence: TGTGCCAGCAGTGAGTGGCACAGAGAGACCCAGTACTTC. Translating gives CASSEWHRETQYF.

The J gene is TRBJ2-7, the V gene TRBV30; TRBD1 is a possible D gene (5 bases). This CDR3 has 12 residues. CDR1 is GTSNPN and CDR2 is SVGIG in the germline V gene (reference sequence). V shed 4 bases and J shed 0 bases, with 7 bases lying between them. DNA of the CDR3: TGTGCCTGGAAGGGGTCCTCCTACGAGCAGTACTTC. It encodes CAWKGSSYEQYF.

CDR3 amino acids: CASSQEQGSIYNEQFF. In DNA form, the CDR3 reads TGCGCCAGCAGCCAAGAGCAGGGGAGTATTTACAATGAGCAGTTCTTC. The rearrangement joins TRBV4-1 to TRBJ2-1, with TRBD1 as a possible D gene (6 bases). V was shortened by 0 bases and J by 4 bases, with 13 bases between the two germline ends. Germline CDR1 is MGHRA and CDR2 is YSYEKL. This CDR3 spans 16 amino acids.

V is TRBV6-5 and J is TRBJ2-3; D is uncertain. The CDR3 is 15 residues long. V shed 2 bases and J shed 0 bases, with 9 bases lying between them. CDR1 is MNHEY and CDR2 is SVGAGI in the germline V gene. The CDR3 DNA reads as TGTGCCAGCAGTTACAAGTCTTATAGCACAGATACGCAGTATTTT. Amino acid sequence: CASSYKSYSTDTQYF.

In nucleotides, the CDR3 is TGTGCCAGCAGTGACGAAGCTAGCGGGGGGCAAGAGACCCAGTACTTC. This encodes CASSDEASGGQETQYF. The V gene is TRBV6-4, the J gene TRBJ2-5, with 11 bases that match TRBD2. CDR3 length: 16 amino acids. Germline-derived CDR1 and CDR2 are MRHNA and SNTAGT. V lost 2 bases to trimming and J lost 2 bases; unmatched junction nucleotides: 4.

The chain links TRBV29-1 to TRBJ2-1; possible D gene TRBD2, 5 bases. The germline CDR1 and CDR2 sequences are SQVTM and ANQGSEA. The CDR3 is made up of 14 amino acids. The ends were cut back, 7 bases at V and 1 base at J, with 14 bases in the middle. The CDR3 here is CSAEADSSYNEQFF. CDR3 coding DNA: TGCAGCGCCGAAGCGGATTCTTCCTACAATGAGCAGTTCTTC.